These 11 T cell receptor beta chains came from one sample sequenced in a study of shared clonotypes between healthy human individuals (dated by TCRdb to the early 2020s). Preparation of the library involved the immunoSEQ multiplex PCR assay. TCRdb carries this immuneACCESS record with in-frame sequences only. Its versions omit some clonotypes, under half of them owing to an unresolved V gene in the studies checked, with the rest unexplained. Within this sample are 2 million to 2.5 million clones, with 80% to 95% of them counted one time only. Of the sample, approximately 0.4% falls within the top ten clones. Source material: naive CD4+ T cells from PBMCs. This sample's cell subset or site label indicates: CD45RA+ positively selected. These TCRs come from a man aged 18 to 35 in good health. Some clones in this sample may be carry-over from other donors' samples.

The chain uses TRBV5-1 and TRBJ2-2; D might be TRBD1 (6 bases). V lost 4 bases, J lost 8 bases, and 15 bases lay in between. Per the germline V gene, CDR1 is SGHRS and CDR2 is YFSETQ. The CDR3 extends over 14 amino acids. The CDR3 reads CASSPNRESGELFF. In DNA, the CDR3 is TGCGCCAGCAGCCCTAACAGGGAATCGGGGGAGCTGTTTTTT. The whole variable domain, remainder taken from reference TRBV5-1 and TRBJ2-2, is KAGVTQTPRYLIKTRGQQVTLSCSPISGHRSVSWYQQTPGQGLQFLFEYFSETQRNKGNFPGRFSGRQFSNSRSEMNVSTLELGDSALYLCASSPNRESGELFFGEGSRLTVL.

V usage is TRBV7-2 and J usage is TRBJ2-1; the D gene could be TRBD1 or TRBD2 (5 bases each). CDR3 length: 11 amino acids. Trimming removed 8 bases at V and 6 bases at J, with 8 bases between. Per the germline V gene, CDR1 is SGHTA and CDR2 is FQGNSA. CDR3 coding DNA: TGTGCCAGCCGGGGACGCAATGAGCAGTTCTTC. This sequence encodes CASRGRNEQFF.

A single count supports this clone. The V gene is TRBV6-6, the J gene TRBJ1-2; D might be TRBD1 (6 bases). Germline CDR1 reads MNHNY; CDR2 reads SVGAGI (reference sequence). The CDR3 has 13 amino acids. V was shortened by 5 bases and J by 4 bases, with 11 bases between the two germline ends. The CDR3 region has the DNA TGTGCCAGCAGTCCCCGGACAGTCTATGGCTACACCTTC. Its protein product is CASSPRTVYGYTF.

The V call is TRBV29-1, the J call TRBJ2-1; D is ambiguous. Looked up from germline, CDR1 is SQVTM and CDR2 is ANQGSEA. CDR3 length: 16 residues. Between the trimmed V and J ends, which lost 2 bases and 0 bases, there was a span of 14 bases. This CDR3 reads CSVERMKADSYNEQFF. The CDR3, as DNA: TGCAGCGTTGAACGTATGAAGGCAGACTCCTACAATGAGCAGTTCTTC.

The chain has TRBV5-1 and TRBJ1-1, with unresolved D. CDR1 SGHRS and CDR2 YFSETQ come from the germline V gene. The V end was cut by 3 bases, the J end by 4 bases, with 10 bases between. CDR3 size: 13 residues. CDR3 nucleotide sequence: TGCGCCAGCAGCTGGGAATTGGGCACTGAAGCTTTCTTT. It encodes CASSWELGTEAFF.

The chain uses TRBV5-1 and TRBJ2-7, with a weak D call TRBD1 (6 bases). The CDR3 has 16 residues. The ends were cut back, 0 bases at V and 0 bases at J, with 13 bases in the middle. Germline values: CDR1 SGHRS, CDR2 YFSETQ. The CDR3 region has the DNA TGCGCCAGCAGCTTGGGGGGAACAGGGCTCTCCTACGAGCAGTACTTC. It encodes CASSLGGTGLSYEQYF.

The chain is built from TRBV7-2 and TRBJ2-7, with 8 bases aligning to TRBD1. After removal of 2 bases from V and 4 bases from J, the junction contained 7 bases not matched to a gene. This CDR3 contains 15 residues. In germline, CDR1 is SGHTA, CDR2 FQGNSA. CDR3 DNA sequence: TGTGCCAGCAGCTTATCAAGGACAGGGCAGTACGAGCAGTACTTC. Protein product: CASSLSRTGQYEQYF.

The CDR3 reads CASSPGDRGRNTEAFF. CDR3 DNA: TGCGCCAGCAGCCCCGGGGACAGGGGGAGGAACACTGAAGCTTTCTTT. The rearrangement joins TRBV5-1 to TRBJ1-1; 11 bases are a match to TRBD1. The ends lost 4 bases at V and 1 base at J; junction bases unmatched: 6. The CDR3 sequence is 16 residues long. Germline V gene lookup returns CDR1 SGHRS and CDR2 YFSETQ.

Written as DNA, the CDR3 is TGTGCCAGCAGTGAAGCGCTAGGTTTGGTAGATACGCAGTATTTT. Translating it yields CASSEALGLVDTQYF. The chain uses TRBV2 and TRBJ2-3; D call uncertain. V was cut by 0 bases and J by 5 bases, with 12 bases left in between. This CDR3 spans 15 amino acids. Germline V gives CDR1 SNHLY, CDR2 FYNNEI.

The table lists this clone with a count of one. The gene calls are TRBV5-4 and TRBJ2-3, with 9 nucleotides matching TRBD2. Germline CDR1 SGHNT, CDR2 YYREEE (reference sequence). There are 16 residues in the CDR3. The trim removed 2 bases at V and 4 bases at J, leaving 8 bases unmatched. In DNA form, the CDR3 reads TGTGCCAGCAGCTTAATTAGCGGGAGAGGGGCAGATACGCAGTATTTT. The encoded protein is CASSLISGRGADTQYF.

The V and J genes are TRBV2 and TRBJ1-2, with unresolved D. Trimming took 7 bases from V and 4 from J, leaving 22 bases between them. The CDR3 consists of 16 residues. Germline CDR1 reads SNHLY; CDR2 reads FYNNEI. In DNA form, the CDR3 reads TGTGCCAGCATTTTCCCGGGTGCGAACCATAGCTATGGCTACACCTTC. Amino acid sequence: CASIFPGANHSYGYTF. The whole variable domain, filled in from reference TRBV2 and TRBJ1-2, reads EPEVTQTPSHQVTQMGQEVILRCVPISNHLYFYWYRQILGQKVEFLVSFYNNEISEKSEIFDDQFSVERPDGSNFTLKIRSTKLEDSAMYFCASIFPGANHSYGYTFGSGTRLTVV.